One and the same sample provided the 10 T cell receptor beta chains below, sequenced in a study of patients and donors after allogeneic stem cell transplantation. TCRdb re-called the RT-PCR reads with MiXCR, one entry per CDR3 protein. The sample has roughly 40,000 distinct CDR3 sequences, under 35% seen once. The specimen was blood, either unsorted or a sorted T cell fraction (not recorded which). Every receptor here comes from a human donor who was either an allogeneic HSCT recipient or a stem cell or donor lymphocyte infusion donor (not recorded which). It is not recorded whose cells these are; they may come from a transplant donor.

The chain combines TRBV7-7 with TRBJ2-3; no definite D call. The V gene's germline CDR1 is SSHAT and CDR2 FNYEAQ (reference sequence). The CDR3 sequence is 13 residues long. This chain's CDR3 is CASSIGRTDTQYF. The CDR3 bases are TGTGCTAGTAGTATTGGGCGCACAGATACGCAGTATTTT.

Concerning this clonotype: One junction end does not reproduce the germline sequence, and a read error may be involved. The V call is TRBV6-5, the J call TRBJ1-1; 9 nucleotides line up with TRBD1. Germline V gene lookup returns CDR1 MNHEY and CDR2 SVGAGI. CDR3 length equals 15 residues. In DNA form, the CDR3 reads TGTGCCAGCAGTGCCACGGGACAGGGACTATCTGAAGCCTTCTTT. Its translation: CASSATGQGLSEAFF.

This clonotype was seen only a few times. The chain employs TRBV19 and TRBJ1-5, with D uncertain. Trimming took off 4 bases at V and 3 bases at J, with 7 bases between the two ends. Looked up from germline, CDR1 is LNHDA and CDR2 is SQIVND (reference sequence). The CDR3 sequence is 13 residues long. The CDR3 nucleotides are TGTGCCAGTAGTACCAGGAACAATCAGCCCCAGCATTTT. The encoded protein is CASSTRNNQPQHF.

The chain combines TRBV12-3 or TRBV12-4 with TRBJ2-1; 7 nucleotides line up with TRBD2. There are 16 residues in the CDR3. V dropped 8 bases and J dropped 2; count of bases not matched to a gene: 12. The CDR3 DNA reads TGTGCCAGCCGCCGTTCGGCGGGAGTACCCTACAATGAGCAGTTCTTC. The encoded protein is CASRRSAGVPYNEQFF.

Comment on this clonotype: Sequence at one end of the junction differs from germline and may be a read error. V and J are TRBV7-7 and TRBJ2-3, with 7 bases matching TRBD2. There are 14 residues in the CDR3. Germline-derived CDR1 and CDR2 are SSHAT and FNYEAQ (reference sequence). The CDR3 here is CASSLEAGPDTQYF. DNA for the CDR3: TGTGCTAGCAGCTTAGAAGCGGGGCCAGATACGCAGTATTTT.

This chain uses TRBV20-1 with TRBJ2-3, with 7 bases matching TRBD1. CDR3 size: 18 residues. V lost 2 bases, J lost 0 bases, and 14 bases stayed unmatched. Per the germline V gene, CDR1 is DFQATT and CDR2 is SNEGSKA (reference sequence). The CDR3 sequence: CSARILLRGRTSTDTQYF. DNA for the CDR3: TGCAGTGCTAGAATACTTCTTAGGGGGCGTACTAGCACAGATACGCAGTATTTT.

The sample holds one count of this clonotype. The chain uses TRBV19 and TRBJ2-4; D might be TRBD2 (6 bases). V was trimmed by 5 bases and J by 8 bases, leaving 19 bases between them. The CDR3 sequence is 15 residues long. Germline loops: CDR1 LNHDA, CDR2 SQIVND (reference sequence). CDR3 amino acids: CASSGLERARDIQYF. In nucleotides, the CDR3 is TGTGCCAGTAGTGGCCTCGAGCGGGCGAGGGACATTCAGTACTTC. Filled out from reference TRBV19 and TRBJ2-4, the complete variable domain reads DGGITQSPKYLFRKEGQNVTLSCEQNLNHDAMYWYRQDPGQGLRLIYYSQIVNDFQKGDIAEGYSVSREKKESFPLTVTSAQKNPTAFYLCASSGLERARDIQYFGAGTRLSVL.

This CDR3 is CASSYRGNIQYF. CDR3 nucleotide sequence: TGTGCCAGCAGTTACCGCGGGAACATTCAGTACTTC. V is TRBV6-2 or TRBV6-3 and J is TRBJ2-4, with TRBD2 as a possible D gene (5 bases). CDR1 MNHEY and CDR2 SVGEGT come from the germline V gene. V was clipped by 2 bases and J by 7 bases, with 6 bases between them. The length of the CDR3 is 12 residues.

The V gene is TRBV29-1, the J gene TRBJ2-5; 11 bases map to TRBD2. The CDR3 runs 16 residues. From germline, CDR1 is SQVTM and CDR2 ANQGSEA. Unmatched junction bases numbered 6, after V lost 2 bases and J lost 1 base. The CDR3 nucleotides read TGCAGCGTTGAATGGCCTAGCGGGAGGCCCCAAGAGACCCAGTACTTC. Translation gives CSVEWPSGRPQETQYF.

This clonotype was seen a few times. The chain uses TRBV6-2 or TRBV6-3 and TRBJ2-2; 11 positions agree with TRBD2. The CDR3 consists of 15 residues. Germline V lookup: CDR1 MNHEY, CDR2 SVGEGT. V was pared by 10 bases and J by 5 bases, with 9 bases of the junction left unmatched. Written as DNA, the CDR3 is TGTGCCACTGTTAGCGGGAGGGCGCCAACCGGGGAGCTGTTTTTT. Amino acids: CATVSGRAPTGELFF.